The 9 T cell receptor beta chains presented below share a single source sample, sequenced in a study of T cells of healthy individuals. TCRdb itself ran the 5' RACE reads through MiXCR, one entry per CDR3 protein. This table holds tens of thousands of distinct CDR3 sequences, roughly 14% found once. The source of these receptors is a human donor in good health.

The chain carries TRBV5-1 and TRBJ2-5, with D possibly TRBD2 on 5 matching bases. This CDR3 has 16 residues. Germline loops: CDR1 SGHRS, CDR2 YFSETQ. V was cut by 3 bases and J by 5 bases, with 20 bases left in between. The chain's CDR3 is CASSSAGGSWDETQYF. The CDR3 region has the DNA TGCGCCAGCAGCTCGGCGGGCGGTTCCTGGGATGAGACCCAGTACTTC.

As to this clonotype: A read error may be the cause here, since a much bigger clone is one base away. The chain links TRBV4-3 to TRBJ1-4; D unclear. The CDR3 covers 14 residues. CDR1 is LGHNA, CDR2 YSLEER, per germline. DNA of the CDR3: TGCGCCAGCAGCCAGGATCGTCTCCCTGAAAAACCGTTTTTT. This codes for CASSQDRLPEKPFF.

The sample holds a few counts of this clonotype. The rearrangement links TRBV20-1 to TRBJ2-3; 10 bases line up with TRBD2. This CDR3 has 15 amino acids. CDR1 DFQATT and CDR2 SNEGSKA come from the germline V gene (reference sequence). J lost 6 bases, V lost 3 bases, and 9 bases had no gene match. This chain's CDR3 is CSARSRAGGADTQYF. CDR3 DNA: TGCAGTGCTAGGAGTCGAGCGGGGGGGGCGGATACGCAGTATTTT.

The V and J genes are TRBV20-1 and TRBJ2-1, with D tentatively TRBD2 (6 bases). CDR1 is DFQATT, CDR2 SNEGSKA, per germline (reference sequence). V dropped 6 bases and J dropped 4 bases, with 10 bases sitting between them. There are 12 residues in the CDR3. CDR3 nucleotides: TGCAGTGCCCGGGACTTATACAATGAGCAGTTCTTC. It is translated as CSARDLYNEQFF.

This clonotype was counted between two and nine times. The chain recombines TRBV4-3 with TRBJ1-1, with D uncertain. The CDR3 length is 15 residues. V lost 0 bases and J lost 3, with 11 bases in between. Germline CDR1 LGHNA, CDR2 YSLEER. This CDR3 is CASSQDSLGHTEAFF. The CDR3 DNA sequence: TGCGCCAGCAGCCAAGATAGTCTCGGGCACACTGAAGCTTTCTTT.

In its sample, this clonotype was seen a few times. V gene TRBV29-1 combines with J gene TRBJ2-5; 7 nucleotides line up with TRBD1. The CDR3 runs 12 residues. Germline V gives CDR1 SQVTM, CDR2 ANQGSEA. J lost 5 bases, V lost 4 bases, and 4 bases had no gene match. The CDR3 coding sequence is TGCAGCGTTGCCGACAGGGAGGAGACCCAGTACTTC. Protein: CSVADREETQYF.

The chain recombines TRBV20-1 with TRBJ2-5, with 8 positions matching TRBD2. The trim removed 3 bases at V and 0 bases at J, leaving 6 bases unmatched. The germline CDR1 and CDR2 sequences are DFQATT and SNEGSKA (reference sequence). The CDR3 runs to 15 residues. The CDR3 DNA is TGCAGTGCTAGTACTAGCGGAAAGTACCAAGAGACCCAGTACTTC. Protein sequence: CSASTSGKYQETQYF.

This clonotype was observed many times. This chain links TRBV7-8 with TRBJ1-4, with 9 bases fitting TRBD1. J was trimmed by 8 bases and V by 0 bases; bases with no gene match: 4. Germline V gives CDR1 SGHVS, CDR2 FQNEAQ. The CDR3 loop spans 15 amino acids. The CDR3 loop is CASSLAWTGDEKLFF. CDR3 nucleotide sequence: TGTGCCAGCAGCTTAGCATGGACAGGGGACGAAAAACTGTTTTTT.

This clonotype has a handful of counts. This rearrangement joins TRBV12-3 or TRBV12-4 to TRBJ1-5, with 8 bases identical to TRBD1. J was trimmed by 7 bases and V by 6 bases; bases with no gene match: 14. The CDR3 totals 16 residues. The CDR3: CASSSRTGNEGQPQHF. As DNA, the CDR3 is TGTGCCAGCAGCAGTCGGACAGGGAACGAGGGGCAGCCCCAGCATTTT.